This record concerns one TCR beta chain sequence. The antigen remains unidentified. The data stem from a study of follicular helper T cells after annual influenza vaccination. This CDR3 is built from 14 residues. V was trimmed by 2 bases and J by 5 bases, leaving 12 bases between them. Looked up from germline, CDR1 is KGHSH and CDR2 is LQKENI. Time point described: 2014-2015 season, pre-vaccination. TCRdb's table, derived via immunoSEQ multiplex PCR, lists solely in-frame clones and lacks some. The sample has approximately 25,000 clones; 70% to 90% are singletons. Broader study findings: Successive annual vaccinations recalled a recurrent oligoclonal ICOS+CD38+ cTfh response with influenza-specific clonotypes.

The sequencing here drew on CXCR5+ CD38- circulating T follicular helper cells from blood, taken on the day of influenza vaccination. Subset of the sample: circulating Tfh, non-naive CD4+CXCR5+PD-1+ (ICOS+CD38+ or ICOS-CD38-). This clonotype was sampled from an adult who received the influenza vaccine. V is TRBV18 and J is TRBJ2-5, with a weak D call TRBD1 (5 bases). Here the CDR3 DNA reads TGTGCCAGCTCACCAGCAGGGATTGGGGAGACCCAGTACTTC. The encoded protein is CASSPAGIGETQYF. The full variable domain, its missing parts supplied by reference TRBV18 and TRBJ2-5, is NAGVMQNPRHLVRRRGQEARLRCSPMKGHSHVYWYRQLPEEGLKFMVYLQKENIIDESGMPKERFSAEFPKEGPSILRIQQVVRGDSAAYFCASSPAGIGETQYFGPGTRLLVL.